This entry lists 20 T cell receptor beta chains sequenced from one sample in a study of cytotoxic CD8 clonotypes in ibrutinib-treated CLL. The repertoire was sequenced with immunoSEQ multiplex PCR; TCRdb's copy has only in-frame clones and lacks some. The table shows a few hundred thousand clones, with 70% occurring only once. The sample consisted of PBMCs, taken after 24 months of ibrutinib treatment. The receptor source for this set is a human donor with chronic lymphocytic leukemia.

This sequence joins TRBV29-1 and TRBJ2-5, with TRBD1 identical over 9 bases. CDR3 length equals 14 residues. Per germline, CDR1 SQVTM and CDR2 ANQGSEA. V lost 7 bases, J lost 7 bases, and 13 bases stayed unmatched. The CDR3 loop reads CSANTGTGFLTQYF. CDR3 nucleotides: TGCAGCGCAAACACCGGGACAGGGTTTTTGACCCAGTACTTC.

The rearrangement links TRBV7-3 to TRBJ1-1, with a tentative D call TRBD1 (6 bases). The CDR3 loop spans 15 amino acids. V gave up 2 bases and J gave up 2 bases, with 12 bases separating them. Germline CDR1 SGHTA, CDR2 FQGTGA. CDR3 residues: CASSLQPGANTEAFF. The CDR3 DNA reads TGTGCCAGCAGCTTACAACCAGGGGCCAACACTGAAGCTTTCTTT.

V and J are TRBV7-2 and TRBJ2-2; D remains ambiguous. This CDR3 spans 16 amino acids. Germline V gives CDR1 SGHTA, CDR2 FQGNSA. The V gene lost 0 bases and the J gene lost 2 bases, with 10 bases spanning the gap. CDR3 DNA: TGTGCCAGCAGCTTAGCAGGGCTGGGAAACACCGGGGAGCTGTTTTTT. This encodes CASSLAGLGNTGELFF.

The rearrangement links TRBV7-9 to TRBJ1-5; no definite D call. V was trimmed by 5 bases and J by 7 bases, leaving 15 bases between them. The CDR3 consists of 14 residues. The germline CDR1 and CDR2 sequences are SEHNR and FQNEAQ (reference sequence). Here the CDR3 reads CASSPNFAGQPQHF. CDR3 nucleotide sequence: TGTGCCAGCAGCCCCAACTTTGCAGGCCAGCCCCAGCATTTT. The whole variable domain, remainder taken from reference TRBV7-9 and TRBJ1-5, is DTGVSQNPRHKITKRGQNVTFRCDPISEHNRLYWYRQTLGQGPEFLTYFQNEAQLEKSRLLSDRFSAERPKGSFSTLEIQRTEQGDSAMYLCASSPNFAGQPQHFGDGTRLSIL.

The chain carries TRBV4-3 and TRBJ2-7, with D hard to call. Germline V CDR1 and CDR2: LGHNA, YSLEER. Deletions cut 7 bases from V and 6 bases from J, with 1 base between. The CDR3 consists of 8 residues. The CDR3, as DNA: TGCGCCAGCACCGAGCAGTACTTC. As protein: CASTEQYF.

The V gene is TRBV4-3, the J gene TRBJ2-1, with D tentatively TRBD1 (6 bases). The CDR3 contains 14 residues. The V and J ends lost 4 bases and 8 bases respectively, with 15 bases between them. Germline V CDR1 and CDR2: LGHNA, YSLEER. The CDR3 coding sequence is TGCGCCAGCAGCCGGGGCCAGGGGATTTATGAGCAGTTCTTC. It is translated as CASSRGQGIYEQFF.

This chain connects TRBV29-1 to TRBJ2-2; 8 bases fit TRBD2. The CDR3 length is 16 residues. Germline CDR1 is SQVTM and CDR2 is ANQGSEA. Trimming removed 7 bases from V and 0 bases from J; junction bases left unmatched: 10. The CDR3 is CSAEAGAGTNTGELFF. In DNA, the CDR3 is TGCAGCGCCGAAGCGGGGGCAGGAACGAACACCGGGGAGCTGTTTTTT.

This clone was observed a handful of times. This chain joins TRBV6-5 and TRBJ1-5; 7 positions match TRBD1. The germline V gene has CDR1 MNHEY and CDR2 SVGAGI. The V and J ends lost 2 bases and 7 bases, in that order; junction bases with no gene match: 8. This CDR3 is 15 amino acids long. The CDR3 loop is CASSYRQGGRQPQHF. The CDR3 DNA sequence: TGTGCCAGCAGTTACCGACAGGGAGGCAGACAGCCCCAGCATTTT.

This clone has a handful of counts. V usage is TRBV27 and J usage is TRBJ2-5; TRBD2 matches at 12 bases. Per the germline V gene, CDR1 is MNHEY and CDR2 is SMNVEV (reference sequence). V shed 0 bases, J shed 1 base, and the junction held 6 bases outside the gene matches. The CDR3 is 18 residues long. As DNA, the CDR3 is TGTGCCAGCAGTTTATCCGTTCAGGGACTAGCGGGCCAAGAGACCCAGTACTTC. This codes for CASSLSVQGLAGQETQYF.

The chain joins TRBV10-2 to TRBJ2-7; 13 nucleotides align to TRBD2. The CDR3 has 15 amino acids. Per germline, CDR1 WSHSY and CDR2 SAAADI. V gave up 5 bases and J gave up 5 bases; unmatched junction bases: 6. The DNA of the CDR3 is TGCGCCAGCAGTAGACTAGCGGGAGGATTCGACGAGCAGTACTTC. It encodes CASSRLAGGFDEQYF.

There are a few counts of this clone. The rearrangement links TRBV7-9 to TRBJ1-2, with D uncertain. The V gene's germline CDR1 is SEHNR and CDR2 FQNEAQ (reference sequence). Trimming left V 8 bases short and J 4 bases short, with 8 bases between. The CDR3 extends over 11 amino acids. The CDR3 nucleotides are TGTGCCAGCTCCCCGGCCTATGGCTACACCTTC. It specifies CASSPAYGYTF.

This rearrangement joins TRBV25-1 to TRBJ2-7; D is possibly TRBD1 (6 bases). The CDR3 loop spans 14 amino acids. Germline-derived CDR1 and CDR2 are MGHDK and SYGVNS. V lost 3 bases and J lost 6, with 15 bases in between. CDR3: CASSDPGEGAEQYF. The CDR3 DNA is TGTGCCAGCAGTGACCCAGGGGAAGGCGCCGAGCAGTACTTC.

This chain links TRBV29-1 with TRBJ1-1; D not resolved. The germline V gene has CDR1 SQVTM and CDR2 ANQGSEA. CDR3 length: 11 residues. V lost 3 bases and J lost 7, with 9 bases in between. CDR3 sequence: CSVERAGEAFF. CDR3 coding DNA: TGCAGCGTTGAGAGGGCTGGTGAAGCTTTCTTT.

The chain employs TRBV28 and TRBJ2-7; 8 positions agree with TRBD1. Germline assignment: CDR1 MDHEN and CDR2 SYDVKM. The J segment lost 1 base and the V segment lost 4 bases, leaving 24 bases of the junction unmatched. The CDR3 is 21 amino acids. The CDR3 DNA reads TGTGCCAGCAGTTCCAAACTTAGCTGGTCCGTCCGGGACAGGATTTCCTACGAGCAGTACTTC. Protein: CASSSKLSWSVRDRISYEQYF.

A word on this clone: At one boundary the junction diverges from the germline segment, which might be a read error. The rearrangement uses TRBV7-7 and TRBJ1-5, with D unresolved. CDR3 length: 13 amino acids. Germline CDR1 and CDR2: SSHAT and FNYEAQ (reference sequence). The CDR3: CASSPGENQPQHF. DNA for the CDR3: TGTGCTAGCAGCCCCGGAGAGAATCAGCCCCAGCATTTT.

This clone was seen a handful of times. V usage is TRBV2 and J usage is TRBJ1-5; D call uncertain. Germline CDR1 is SNHLY and CDR2 is FYNNEI. Trimming took 6 bases from V and 5 from J, leaving 8 bases between them. The CDR3 covers 12 residues. CDR3: CASSRWDQPQHF. In DNA form, the CDR3 reads TGTGCCAGCAGCCGGTGGGATCAGCCCCAGCATTTT.

J is TRBJ1-2 and V is TRBV15, with a weak D call TRBD1 (5 bases). This CDR3 is built from 16 residues. Trimming shortened V by 0 bases and J by 7 bases, and 18 bases separated the two germline ends. In germline, CDR1 is LNHNV, CDR2 YYDKDF (reference sequence). CDR3 DNA sequence: TGTGCCACCAGCAGAGATAGTGGGCAGGGAGCGTTTGGCTACACCTTC. Encoded protein: CATSRDSGQGAFGYTF.

This rearrangement joins TRBV6-5 to TRBJ2-1, with 11 bases identical to TRBD2. The V segment lost 2 bases and the J segment 2 bases; nucleotides outside the gene matches: 2. CDR1 and CDR2 from the germline V gene are MNHEY and SVGAGI. This CDR3 comprises 16 residues. The CDR3 region is CASSYISGRAYNEQFF. CDR3 nucleotide sequence: TGTGCCAGCAGTTACATTAGCGGGAGGGCCTACAATGAGCAGTTCTTC.

This chain uses TRBV27 with TRBJ2-3; 12 bases match TRBD2. V dropped 3 bases and J dropped 0; count of bases not matched to a gene: 7. The CDR3 contains 18 residues. Germline assignment: CDR1 MNHEY and CDR2 SMNVEV (reference sequence). The DNA for the CDR3 is TGTGCCAGCAGTTTTACGGGACTAGCGGGCGCTAGCACAGATACGCAGTATTTT. This translates into CASSFTGLAGASTDTQYF.

The CDR3 DNA follows: TGTGCCAGCAGTCGGGACAGAGTCTCTGGAAACACCATATATTTT. It yields the protein CASSRDRVSGNTIYF. This chain joins TRBV6-5 and TRBJ1-3; 7 bases are shared with TRBD1. The junction had 4 bases not matched to a gene; V was cut back by 5 bases and J by 0 bases. CDR1 MNHEY and CDR2 SVGAGI come from the germline V gene. The CDR3 totals 15 residues.